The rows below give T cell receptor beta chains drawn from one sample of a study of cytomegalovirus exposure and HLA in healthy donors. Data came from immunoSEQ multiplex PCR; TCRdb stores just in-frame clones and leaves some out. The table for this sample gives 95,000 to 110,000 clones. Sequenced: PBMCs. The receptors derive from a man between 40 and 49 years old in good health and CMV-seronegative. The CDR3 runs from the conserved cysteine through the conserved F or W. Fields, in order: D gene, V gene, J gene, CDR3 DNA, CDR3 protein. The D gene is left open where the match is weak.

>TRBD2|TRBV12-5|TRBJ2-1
TGTGCTAGTGGTTCTTCGAGCGGGAGGGCCTACAATGAGCAGTTCTTC
CASGSSSGRAYNEQFF
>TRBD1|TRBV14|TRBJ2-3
TGCGCCAGCAGCCAAGATGGGCAGGGGGTAGATACGCAGTATTTT
CASSQDGQGVDTQYF
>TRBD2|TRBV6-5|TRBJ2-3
TGTGCCAGCAGTTACCGGACTAGCGGAAAGGATACGCAGTATTTT
CASSYRTSGKDTQYF
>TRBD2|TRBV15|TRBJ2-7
TGTGCCACCAGCAGAGATCTAGGGACTAGCGGCTACGAGCAGTACTTC
CATSRDLGTSGYEQYF
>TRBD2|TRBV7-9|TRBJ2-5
TGTGCCAGCAGCTTTTCCGGGACTATAGGAGAGACCCAGTACTTC
CASSFSGTIGETQYF
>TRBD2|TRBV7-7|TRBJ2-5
TGTGCCAGCAGCCCGGGACTAGCGGGGGCAGAGACCCAGTACTTC
CASSPGLAGAETQYF
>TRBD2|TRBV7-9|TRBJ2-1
TGTGCCAGCAGCTTAGACCTAGCGGGAGGCAATGAGCAGTTCTTC
CASSLDLAGGNEQFF
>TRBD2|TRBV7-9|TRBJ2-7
TGTGCCAGCAGCTCGAACCCAACTAGCGGGAGCATTTACGAGCAGTACTTC
CASSSNPTSGSIYEQYF
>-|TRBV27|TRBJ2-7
TGTGCCAGCAGTTTATCTCCCTACAGGGCCCAAAACTACGAGCAGTACTTC
CASSLSPYRAQNYEQYF
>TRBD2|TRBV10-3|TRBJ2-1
TGTGCCATCAGTCAGGGACTAGCGGTCGCCTACAATGAGCAGTTCTTC
CAISQGLAVAYNEQFF
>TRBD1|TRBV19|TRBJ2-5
TGTGCCAGTAGTGTCAGGGACAGTTGGCAAGAGACCCAGTACTTC
CASSVRDSWQETQYF
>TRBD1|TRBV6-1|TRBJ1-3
TGTGCCAGCAGGAAGGGGGCGGGCGGAAACACCATATATTTT
CASRKGAGGNTIYF
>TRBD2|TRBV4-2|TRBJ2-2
TGTGCCAGCAGCCAAGCTCATCTAGCGGGGTCCGGGGAGCTGTTTTTT
CASSQAHLAGSGELFF
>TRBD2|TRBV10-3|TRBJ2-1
TGTGCCATCAGCTACGGACTAGCGCCATACAATGAGCAGTTCTTC
CAISYGLAPYNEQFF
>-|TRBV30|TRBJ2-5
TGTGCCTGGAGTGTGAACCACGGAGAGACCCAGTACTTC
CAWSVNHGETQYF
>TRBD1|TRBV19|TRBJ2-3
TGTGCCAGCTCCTCTCCCCGACAGGGGGCCTCAGATACGCAGTATTTT
CASSSPRQGASDTQYF
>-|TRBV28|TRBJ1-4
TGTGCCAGCACCATAACGGGGATGCCTAATGAAAAACTGTTTTTT
CASTITGMPNEKLFF
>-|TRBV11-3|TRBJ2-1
TGTGCCAGCAGCGATACTACCAATGAGCAGTTCTTC
CASSDTTNEQFF
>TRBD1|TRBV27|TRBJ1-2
TGTGCCAGCAGTTTATTCGGCGAGGGGGACAGGTCCTATGGCTACACCTTC
CASSLFGEGDRSYGYTF
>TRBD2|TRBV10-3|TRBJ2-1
TGTGCCATCAGCTCAGCGGGGGGTAACAATGAGCAGTTCTTC
CAISSAGGNNEQFF
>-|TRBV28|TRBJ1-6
TGTGCCAGCAGTTTACCCCGAGGACCCCTCCACTTT
CASSLPRGPLHF
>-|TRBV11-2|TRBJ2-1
TGTGCCAGCAGCCTGTCGGGTAGCTACAATGAGCAGTTCTTC
CASSLSGSYNEQFF
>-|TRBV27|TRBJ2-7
TGTGCCAGCGGGCGGGGACCCTCCTACGAGCAGTACTTC
CASGRGPSYEQYF
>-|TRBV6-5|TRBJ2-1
TGTGCCAGCCGCCGAGGGTCGGCCTATTACAATGAGCAGTTCTTC
CASRRGSAYYNEQFF
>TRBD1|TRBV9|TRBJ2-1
TGTGCCAGCAGCGAGCAGGACAGGGCCAATGAGCAGTTCTTC
CASSEQDRANEQFF
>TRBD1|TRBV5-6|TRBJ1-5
TGTGCCAGCAGCTTGGACAGGGGGCGAGATCAGCCCCAGCATTTT
CASSLDRGRDQPQHF
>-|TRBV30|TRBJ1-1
TGTGCCTGGAGTGTTAGCCTGGACACTGAAGCTTTCTTT
CAWSVSLDTEAFF
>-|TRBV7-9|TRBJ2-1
TGTGCCAGCAGCTTATCGGAGGGGGCGAACAATGAGCAGTTCTTC
CASSLSEGANNEQFF
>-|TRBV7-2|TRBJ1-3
TGTGCCAGCAGCTTAGACAGGCATGGAAACACCATATATTTT
CASSLDRHGNTIYF
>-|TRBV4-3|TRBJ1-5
TGCGCCAGCAGCCCCCAGGGGAATAGCAATCAGCCCCAGCATTTT
CASSPQGNSNQPQHF
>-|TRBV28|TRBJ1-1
TGTGCCAGCAGTTTATCGCAGGTAGCTGAAGCTTTCTTT
CASSLSQVAEAFF